These 20 T cell receptor beta chains came from one sample sequenced in a study of PD-1 blockade in classical Hodgkin lymphoma. Time point denoted: cycle 4 day 1 (C4D1), after less than seven weeks of nivolumab. All trial patients relapsed after autologous stem cell transplantation. The method was immunoSEQ multiplex PCR; TCRdb's version includes in-frame clones alone and lacks a portion of them. This table holds 28,000 or so clones, about 82% found once. Sample: peripheral blood mononuclear cells (PBMCs), taken before the fourth cycle of nivolumab. Every receptor here comes from a human donor with classical Hodgkin lymphoma.

The chain employs TRBV15 and TRBJ2-1; D call uncertain. This CDR3 has 12 residues. The V end lost 0 bases, the J end lost 9 bases, and 6 bases lay between the germline ends. Per germline, CDR1 LNHNV and CDR2 YYDKDF (reference sequence). CDR3 in DNA: TGTGCCACCAGCAGAGATCTCTTTGAGCAGTTCTTC. This gives the protein CATSRDLFEQFF.

The rearrangement uses TRBV28 and TRBJ1-5; D gene uncertain. Per germline, CDR1 MDHEN and CDR2 SYDVKM. CDR3 length equals 12 residues. Trimming left V 6 bases short and J 2 bases short, with 5 bases between. This chain's CDR3 is CASRWGNQPQHF. CDR3 nucleotides: TGTGCCAGCAGGTGGGGCAATCAGCCCCAGCATTTT.

CDR3 loop: CATRGVFTGELFF. The DNA for the CDR3 is TGTGCCACCCGAGGGGTGTTCACCGGGGAGCTGTTTTTT. The chain combines TRBV5-4 with TRBJ2-2; either TRBD1 or TRBD2 may fit D (5 bases each). Germline V gene data show CDR1 as SGHNT and CDR2 as YYREEE (reference sequence). The CDR3 loop spans 13 amino acids. The V and J ends lost 9 bases and 4 bases respectively, with 13 bases between them.

In its sample, this clone was seen a few times. This chain uses TRBV25-1 with TRBJ2-5, with TRBD1 matching over 10 bases. The ends lost 1 base at V and 5 bases at J; junction bases unmatched: 4. The germline gives CDR1 MGHDK, CDR2 SYGVNS. The CDR3 has 15 residues. The CDR3 reads CASSESTGGAETQYF. The CDR3 region has the DNA TGTGCCAGCAGTGAATCGACAGGGGGCGCGGAGACCCAGTACTTC.

This clone has only one observation. The V and J genes are TRBV15 and TRBJ2-3; 10 bases are a match to TRBD1. CDR3 size: 17 residues. Germline V gene data show CDR1 as LNHNV and CDR2 as YYDKDF (reference sequence). V trimming: 0 bases; J trimming: 2 bases; junction bases outside the gene matches: 5. This chain's CDR3 is CATSRDRTGGITDTQYF. CDR3 sequence (DNA): TGTGCCACCAGCAGAGACCGGACAGGGGGTATCACAGATACGCAGTATTTT. The whole variable domain, filled in from reference TRBV15 and TRBJ2-3, reads DAMVIQNPRYQVTQFGKPVTLSCSQTLNHNVMYWYQQKSSQAPKLLFHYYDKDFNNEADTPDNFQSRRPNTSFCFLDIRSPGLGDTAMYLCATSRDRTGGITDTQYFGPGTRLTVL.

The chain uses TRBV6-5 and TRBJ2-4; TRBD2 is a possible D gene (6 bases). The CDR3 is 14 amino acids. The V end lost 7 bases, the J end lost 3 bases, and 13 bases lay between the germline ends. CDR1 is MNHEY, CDR2 SVGAGI, per germline. The CDR3 loop is CASTEGGVKNIQYF. The CDR3 bases are TGTGCCAGCACCGAAGGAGGGGTCAAAAACATTCAGTACTTC.

This chain links TRBV19 with TRBJ2-3; D might be TRBD1 (7 bases). CDR3 length: 15 residues. V lost 0 bases and J 4 bases, leaving 11 bases between the germline ends. CDR1 and CDR2 from the germline V gene are LNHDA and SQIVND (reference sequence). CDR3 sequence: CASSIDRGTADTQYF. In nucleotides, the CDR3 is TGTGCCAGTAGTATAGATCGCGGGACAGCAGATACGCAGTATTTT.

V and J are TRBV7-8 and TRBJ1-2; D is perhaps TRBD1 (5 bases). CDR3 length: 13 residues. The germline gives CDR1 SGHVS, CDR2 FQNEAQ. V was shortened by 5 bases and J by 4 bases, with 11 bases between the two germline ends. CDR3 in amino acids: CASSKDSVYGYTF. The CDR3 nucleotides are TGTGCCAGCAGCAAAGACAGTGTCTATGGCTACACCTTC.

The rearrangement uses TRBV19 and TRBJ2-1, with TRBD1 matching 8 bases. In germline, CDR1 is LNHDA, CDR2 SQIVND (reference sequence). This CDR3 has 15 residues. With V trimmed by 5 bases and J by 8 bases, 11 bases remained unmatched. CDR3 sequence reads: CASSLTGANRDEQFF. CDR3 DNA: TGTGCCAGTAGTTTGACAGGGGCGAATCGCGATGAGCAGTTCTTC.

The chain links TRBV28 to TRBJ1-4; 8 nucleotides line up with TRBD1. CDR3 length equals 15 residues. Germline loops: CDR1 MDHEN, CDR2 SYDVKM. V lost 5 bases and J lost 7; bases outside the gene matches: 9. CDR3 bases: TGTGCCAGCAGTGCTCCGACAGGGGAACCTGAAAAACTGTTTTTT. Protein: CASSAPTGEPEKLFF.

DNA for the CDR3: TGTGCCAGTGGACTAAGTTCTCCCGGGGAGCTGTTTTTT. Translation gives CASGLSSPGELFF. V gene TRBV28 combines with J gene TRBJ2-2, with D tentatively TRBD2 (6 bases). Per germline, CDR1 MDHEN and CDR2 SYDVKM. Trimming took off 9 bases at V and 6 bases at J, with 14 bases between the two ends. The CDR3 extends over 13 amino acids.

The chain is built from TRBV6-1 and TRBJ2-7, with D possibly TRBD1 on 5 matching bases. V was clipped by 6 bases and J by 3 bases, with 12 bases between them. The CDR3 sequence is 13 residues long. Germline values: CDR1 MNHNS, CDR2 SASEGT. The CDR3 sequence: CASSQTDSYEQYF. The CDR3 bases are TGTGCCAGCAGCCAGACCGACAGCTACGAGCAGTACTTC.

This clone showed up just a few times. This chain connects TRBV18 to TRBJ2-7; the D gene is possibly TRBD1 (5 bases). CDR1 is KGHSH and CDR2 is LQKENI in the germline V gene. V was cut by 3 bases and J by 2 bases, with 11 bases left in between. The CDR3 covers 14 residues. The CDR3 region is CASSPQGPPYEQYF. In DNA, the CDR3 is TGTGCCAGCTCACCCCAGGGCCCCCCCTACGAGCAGTACTTC.

V gene TRBV5-1 combines with J gene TRBJ2-7, with 8 nucleotides matching TRBD1. Germline V gene lookup returns CDR1 SGHRS and CDR2 YFSETQ. The ends lost 3 bases at V and 5 bases at J; junction bases unmatched: 16. This CDR3 has 17 amino acids. CDR3 in amino acids: CASSSQGARVGWDEQYF. DNA for the CDR3: TGCGCCAGCAGCTCCCAGGGGGCGCGAGTGGGATGGGACGAGCAGTACTTC.

There are a few counts of this clone. The J gene is TRBJ1-1, the V gene TRBV6-4, with 10 bases fitting TRBD1. Germline values: CDR1 MRHNA, CDR2 SNTAGT. The CDR3 has 14 residues. V dropped 4 bases and J dropped 6; count of bases not matched to a gene: 5. The CDR3 spells CASSVHGQGAEAFF. The CDR3 DNA reads TGTGCCAGCAGTGTCCACGGACAGGGGGCTGAAGCTTTCTTT.

V is TRBV15 and J is TRBJ1-2; the D gene is possibly TRBD1 (5 bases). The germline V and J ends were trimmed by 0 bases and 6 bases, with 11 bases remaining between them. Germline V lookup: CDR1 LNHNV, CDR2 YYDKDF (reference sequence). This CDR3 comprises 14 residues. The CDR3 protein is CATSRDRGGDGYTF. CDR3 nucleotide sequence: TGTGCCACCAGCAGAGATCGGGGGGGAGATGGCTACACCTTC. The full variable domain, with the rest looked up from reference TRBV15 and TRBJ1-2, is DAMVIQNPRYQVTQFGKPVTLSCSQTLNHNVMYWYQQKSSQAPKLLFHYYDKDFNNEADTPDNFQSRRPNTSFCFLDIRSPGLGDTAMYLCATSRDRGGDGYTFGSGTRLTVV.

V and J are TRBV19 and TRBJ1-5; D gene uncertain. V shed 2 bases and J shed 6 bases, with 8 bases lying between them. The CDR3 consists of 13 residues. Germline assignment: CDR1 LNHDA and CDR2 SQIVND (reference sequence). The CDR3 is CASSIQVTQPQHF. The CDR3 nucleotides read TGTGCCAGTAGTATACAGGTGACTCAGCCCCAGCATTTT.

The chain couples TRBV28 to TRBJ2-7; TRBD2 agrees at 11 bases. The trim removed 8 bases at V and 4 bases at J, leaving 13 bases unmatched. Germline assignment: CDR1 MDHEN and CDR2 SYDVKM. The CDR3 runs to 16 residues. The CDR3 region is CASGPRASGRIYEQYF. CDR3 nucleotide sequence: TGTGCCAGCGGTCCTCGGGCTAGCGGGAGGATTTACGAGCAGTACTTC.

The rearrangement uses TRBV7-9 and TRBJ2-1; tentative D call: TRBD2 (7 bases). This CDR3 region has 15 residues. V dropped 4 bases and J dropped 7 bases, with 17 bases sitting between them. Germline CDR1 and CDR2: SEHNR and FQNEAQ (reference sequence). The CDR3 DNA reads TGTGCCAGCAGCTCGTACCGAGGGGGGGTTAATGAGCAGTTCTTC. It yields the protein CASSSYRGGVNEQFF.

This clone showed up just once. The chain combines TRBV19 with TRBJ1-1; D perhaps matches TRBD1 (5 bases). This CDR3 is 17 amino acids long. Germline values: CDR1 LNHDA, CDR2 SQIVND (reference sequence). Trimming stripped 2 bases from V and 11 bases from J, with 27 bases between. CDR3 bases: TGTGCCAGTAGTATAACGCACTCGTCAGGGCTGCAGCCCCGGGCTTTCTTT. Its translation is CASSITHSSGLQPRAFF.